This entry is about one T cell receptor (beta chain). As yet, its antigen is unknown. This entry belongs to a study of cytomegalovirus exposure and HLA in healthy donors. Study at large: Membership in the Caucasian-associated ancestry cluster was found for around four fifths of almost 400 genotyped donors. Study outcomes and limitations: Some highly shared sequence variants likely arose as a pipeline artifact.

This CDR3 region has 15 residues. Trimming took 4 bases from V and 10 from J; bases not matched to a gene: 15. Per germline, CDR1 MNHNS and CDR2 SASEGT. PCR used 60 Vbeta primers and 13 Jbeta primers. As handled by the study authors: Later analysis identified tens of millions of unique TCR beta chains, 10 million to 12 million shared. Some clones are missing from TCRdb's copy, which holds only in-frame ones; the method was immunoSEQ multiplex PCR. Clone size and V and J calls were adopted from that table, with D and trimming inferred from the DNA. The sample contains some 120,000 clones, 74% of which appear only once. Unrecorded immune exposures were likely, despite nominal health at sampling.

Sequences were obtained from PBMCs. The chain carries TRBV6-1 and TRBJ1-2, with 7 bases identical to TRBD1. The TCR was taken from a woman aged 45-59 years in good health and CMV-seropositive. This chain's CDR3 is CASSALTGQINDYTF. As DNA, the CDR3 is TGTGCCAGCAGTGCCCTAACGGGACAGATAAACGACTACACCTTC.